A single sample gave rise to the 8 T cell receptor beta chains below, sequenced in a study of CD8+ T cells in alopecia areata. Investigators isolated RNA and reverse transcribed it into cDNA to act as the sequencing template. Some clones are missing from TCRdb's copy, which holds only in-frame ones; the method was immunoSEQ multiplex PCR. The table records approximately 180,000 clones, about 63% of them present only once. The sample consisted of CD4+ T cells sorted from blood, taken at week 0. The receptors shown here come from a human donor with alopecia areata.

The chain is built from TRBV9 and TRBJ1-5; TRBD1 matches at 7 bases. The trim removed 5 bases at V and 6 bases at J, leaving 5 bases unmatched. CDR3 length: 13 amino acids. Germline assignment: CDR1 SGDLS and CDR2 YYNGEE. DNA of the CDR3: TGTGCCAGCAGTGAGGGGGCTCTTCAGCCCCAGCATTTT. Translation gives CASSEGALQPQHF.

The V and J genes are TRBV9 and TRBJ1-1; D is ambiguous. V lost 4 bases and J lost 7, with 11 bases in between. CDR3 length: 12 amino acids. CDR1 is SGDLS, CDR2 YYNGEE, per germline. Written as DNA, the CDR3 is TGTGCCAGCAGCACCACCAATTTTGAAGCTTTCTTT. It is translated as CASSTTNFEAFF.

V gene TRBV30 combines with J gene TRBJ2-1; D perhaps matches TRBD1 (6 bases). Looked up from germline, CDR1 is GTSNPN and CDR2 is SVGIG (reference sequence). CDR3 length: 18 residues. Between the trimmed V and J ends, which lost 0 bases and 5 bases, there was a span of 23 bases. Here the CDR3 DNA reads TGTGCCTGGAGTGTAACCCCCTTCCCGGGGACAACTAACAATGAGCAGTTCTTC. It translates to CAWSVTPFPGTTNNEQFF.

The chain links TRBV30 to TRBJ1-1; 7 bases map to TRBD1. The J segment lost 1 base and the V segment lost 5 bases, leaving 4 bases of the junction unmatched. This CDR3 comprises 13 residues. CDR1 is GTSNPN, CDR2 SVGIG, per germline (reference sequence). The DNA for the CDR3 is TGTGCCTGGGAGGGACAGTCGAACACTGAAGCTTTCTTT. This encodes CAWEGQSNTEAFF. Variable domain in full (rest from reference TRBV30 and TRBJ1-1): SQTIHQWPATLVQPVGSPLSLECTVEGTSNPNLYWYRQAAGRGLQLLFYSVGIGQISSEVPQNLSASRPQDRQFILSSKKLLLSDSGFYLCAWEGQSNTEAFFGQGTRLTVV.

CDR3 region: CAWRVWDRRQETQYF. CDR3 nucleotides: TGTGCCTGGAGGGTATGGGACAGACGGCAAGAGACCCAGTACTTC. The chain uses TRBV30 and TRBJ2-5; 7 nucleotides align to TRBD1. Per germline, CDR1 GTSNPN and CDR2 SVGIG (reference sequence). V was pared by 3 bases and J by 2 bases, with 9 bases of the junction left unmatched. CDR3 length: 15 amino acids.

The gene calls are TRBV25-1 and TRBJ2-5; D is undetermined. The V gene lost 1 base and the J gene lost 5 bases, with 11 bases spanning the gap. Germline V gene lookup returns CDR1 MGHDK and CDR2 SYGVNS. The CDR3 runs 14 residues. CDR3 sequence: CASSESGVWETQYF. The CDR3 bases are TGTGCCAGCAGTGAATCAGGAGTTTGGGAGACCCAGTACTTC.

V usage is TRBV27 and J usage is TRBJ2-7, with no clear D. Trimming removed 5 bases at V and 0 bases at J, with 11 bases between. CDR1 is MNHEY, CDR2 SMNVEV, per germline (reference sequence). The CDR3 is 14 residues long. The CDR3 spells CASSIRQTSYEQYF. CDR3 DNA sequence: TGTGCCAGCAGTATACGGCAGACCTCCTACGAGCAGTACTTC.

V and J are TRBV14 and TRBJ2-2; 7 bases agree with TRBD2. The germline V gene encodes CDR1 SGHDN and CDR2 FVKESK. CDR3 length equals 16 residues. V gave up 2 bases and J gave up 3 bases; unmatched junction bases: 6. The CDR3, as DNA: TGTGCCAGCAGCCAAAGAGCGGGGACCTACACCGGGGAGCTGTTTTTT. This encodes CASSQRAGTYTGELFF.